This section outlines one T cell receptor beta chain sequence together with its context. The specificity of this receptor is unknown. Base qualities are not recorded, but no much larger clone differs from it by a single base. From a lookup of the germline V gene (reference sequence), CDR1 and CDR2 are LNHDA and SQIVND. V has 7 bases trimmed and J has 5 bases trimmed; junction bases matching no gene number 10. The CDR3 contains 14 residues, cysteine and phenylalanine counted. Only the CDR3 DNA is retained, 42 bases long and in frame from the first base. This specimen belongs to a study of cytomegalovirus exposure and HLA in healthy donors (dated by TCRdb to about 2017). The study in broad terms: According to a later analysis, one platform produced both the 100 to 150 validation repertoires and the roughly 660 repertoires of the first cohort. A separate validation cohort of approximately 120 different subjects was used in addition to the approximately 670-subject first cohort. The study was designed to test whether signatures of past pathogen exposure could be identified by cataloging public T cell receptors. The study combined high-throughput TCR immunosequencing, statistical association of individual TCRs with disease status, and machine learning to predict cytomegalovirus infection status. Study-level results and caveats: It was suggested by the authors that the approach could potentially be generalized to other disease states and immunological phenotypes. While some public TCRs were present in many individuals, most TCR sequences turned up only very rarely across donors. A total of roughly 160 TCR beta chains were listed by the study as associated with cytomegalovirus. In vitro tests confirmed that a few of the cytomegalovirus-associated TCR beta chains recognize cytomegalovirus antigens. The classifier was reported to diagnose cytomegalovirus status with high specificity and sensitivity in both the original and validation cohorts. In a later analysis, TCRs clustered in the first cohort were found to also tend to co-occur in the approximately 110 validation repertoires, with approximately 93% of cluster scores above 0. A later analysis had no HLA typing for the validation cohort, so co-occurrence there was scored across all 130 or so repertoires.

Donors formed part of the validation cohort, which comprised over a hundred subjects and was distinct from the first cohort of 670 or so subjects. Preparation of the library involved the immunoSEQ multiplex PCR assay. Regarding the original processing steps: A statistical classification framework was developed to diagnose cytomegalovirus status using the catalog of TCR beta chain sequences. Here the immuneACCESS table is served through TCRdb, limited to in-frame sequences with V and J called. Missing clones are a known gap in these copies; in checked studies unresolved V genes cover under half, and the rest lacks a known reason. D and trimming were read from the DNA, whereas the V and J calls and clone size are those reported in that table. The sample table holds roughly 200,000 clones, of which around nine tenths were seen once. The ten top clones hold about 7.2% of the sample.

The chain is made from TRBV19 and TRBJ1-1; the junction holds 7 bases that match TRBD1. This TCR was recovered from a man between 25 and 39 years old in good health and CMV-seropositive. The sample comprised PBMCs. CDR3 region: CASTPQGERTEAFF. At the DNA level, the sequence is TGTGCCAGTACTCCCCAGGGGGAAAGGACTGAAGCTTTCTTT.